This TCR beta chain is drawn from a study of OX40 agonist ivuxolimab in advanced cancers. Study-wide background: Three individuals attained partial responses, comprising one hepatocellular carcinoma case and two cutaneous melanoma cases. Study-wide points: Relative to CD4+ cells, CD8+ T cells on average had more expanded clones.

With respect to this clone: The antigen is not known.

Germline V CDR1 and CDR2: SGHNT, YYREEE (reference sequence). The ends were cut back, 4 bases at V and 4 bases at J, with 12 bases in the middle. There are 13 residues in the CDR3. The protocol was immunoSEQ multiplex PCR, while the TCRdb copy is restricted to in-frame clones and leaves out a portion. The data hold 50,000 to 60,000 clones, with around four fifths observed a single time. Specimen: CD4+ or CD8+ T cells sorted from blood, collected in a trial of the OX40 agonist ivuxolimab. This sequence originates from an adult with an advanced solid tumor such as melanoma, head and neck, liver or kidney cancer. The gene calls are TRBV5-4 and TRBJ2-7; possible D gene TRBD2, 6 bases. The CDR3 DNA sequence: TGTGCCAGCAGCGCCTGGGGGGATTACGAGCAGTACTTC. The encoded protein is CASSAWGDYEQYF. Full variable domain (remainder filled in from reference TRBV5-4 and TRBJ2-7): ETGVTQSPTHLIKTRGQQVTLRCSSQSGHNTVSWYQQALGQGPQFIFQYYREEENGRGNFPPRFSGLQFPNYSSELNVNALELDDSALYLCASSAWGDYEQYFGPGTRLTVT.